These T cell receptor beta chains were read from a single sample in a study of cytomegalovirus exposure and HLA in healthy donors. TCRdb's table, derived via immunoSEQ multiplex PCR, lists solely in-frame clones and lacks some. This sample carries around 120,000 clones, around three quarters of them seen once, and the ten largest clones take roughly 2%. The sample consisted of PBMCs. Receptor source: a man younger than 30 in good health and CMV-seronegative. Each CDR3 is given with its conserved first and last residue.

CDR3 length: 15
V gene: TRBV7-6
CDR3 protein: CASSPGLAGGYEQFF

CDR3 length: 15
V gene: TRBV2
CDR3 protein: CASSERWASGIKQFF

CDR3 length: 13
V gene: TRBV5-1
CDR3 protein: CASSLGQLNGYTF

CDR3 length: 17
V gene: TRBV9
CDR3 protein: CASSAGTRPGVVYEQYF

CDR3 length: 16
V gene: TRBV30
CDR3 protein: CAVVGTGGQRNYGYTF

CDR3 length: 19
V gene: TRBV7-3
CDR3 protein: CASSLIGGAGFNMNTEAFF

CDR3 length: 16
V gene: TRBV25-1
CDR3 protein: CASSESGGGVAGELFF

CDR3 length: 15
V gene: TRBV7-9
CDR3 protein: CASSPNRGLDYGYTF

CDR3 length: 14
V gene: TRBV19
CDR3 protein: CASGTQGADTEAFF

CDR3 length: 11
V gene: TRBV6-6
CDR3 protein: CASNLGGEQFF

CDR3 length: 14
V gene: TRBV7-9
CDR3 protein: CASSSRTGEGEAFF

CDR3 length: 18
V gene: TRBV18
CDR3 protein: CASSPLQGTDRSNQPQHF

CDR3 length: 13
V gene: TRBV7-3
CDR3 protein: CASSSGSSDTQYF

CDR3 length: 16
V gene: TRBV25-1
CDR3 protein: CASSPIGTSGLYEQYF

CDR3 length: 14
V gene: TRBV6-1
CDR3 protein: CASHGLAGRNEQFF

CDR3 length: 13
V gene: TRBV6-1
CDR3 protein: CASSWDRGDEQYF

CDR3 length: 17
V gene: TRBV30
CDR3 protein: CAWSRFSVGGALYEQYF

CDR3 length: 15
V gene: TRBV5-1
CDR3 protein: CASSRLAGSYNEQFF

CDR3 length: 15
V gene: TRBV4-2
CDR3 protein: CASSQPTGGNFGYTF

CDR3 length: 15
V gene: TRBV11-3
CDR3 protein: CASSPRTSLLDTQYF

CDR3 length: 15
V gene: TRBV19
CDR3 protein: CASQERRRRGYGYTF

CDR3 length: 15
V gene: TRBV2
CDR3 protein: CASSWTGGSNQPQHF

CDR3 length: 16
V gene: TRBV7-3
CDR3 protein: CASSSQGARYNSPLHF

CDR3 length: 15
V gene: TRBV4-1
CDR3 protein: CASSQEIGLAIEQFF

CDR3 length: 14
V gene: TRBV5-8
CDR3 protein: CASSSNSPTDTQYF

CDR3 length: 13
V gene: TRBV25-1
CDR3 protein: CASSDPEGSPLHF

CDR3 length: 11
V gene: TRBV2
CDR3 protein: CASMGNTEAFF

CDR3 length: 14
V gene: TRBV5-1
CDR3 protein: CASSFDAYSGEQFF

CDR3 length: 15
V gene: TRBV6-6
CDR3 protein: CASSYGSYSNQPQHF

CDR3 length: 16
V gene: TRBV28
CDR3 protein: CASSLLTSGSYNEQFF

CDR3 length: 12
V gene: TRBV19
CDR3 protein: CASSIGATEAFF

CDR3 length: 12
V gene: TRBV13
CDR3 protein: CASSSGTIEQFF

CDR3 length: 15
V gene: TRBV7-3
CDR3 protein: CASSRTGGGQYEQYF

CDR3 length: 14
V gene: TRBV11-3
CDR3 protein: CASSQGDGSYEQYF

CDR3 length: 15
V gene: TRBV19
CDR3 protein: CASSIQFLANTEAFF

CDR3 length: 15
V gene: TRBV6-6
CDR3 protein: CASSYSASAYNEQFF

CDR3 length: 16
V gene: TRBV11-3
CDR3 protein: CASSSRDRANTGELFF

CDR3 length: 11
V gene: TRBV7-6
CDR3 protein: CASSLQETQYF

CDR3 length: 12
V gene: TRBV5-4
CDR3 protein: CASSLVADTQYF

CDR3 length: 15
V gene: TRBV7-2
CDR3 protein: CASSSWTGATGELFF

CDR3 length: 15
V gene: TRBV5-1
CDR3 protein: CASSPLAGVYNEQFF

CDR3 length: 15
V gene: TRBV7-6
CDR3 protein: CASSPTGGASYEQYF

CDR3 length: 17
V gene: TRBV5-1
CDR3 protein: CASSLGLAGVPLHEQYF

CDR3 length: 13
V gene: TRBV30
CDR3 protein: CAWSGLAVYEQYF

CDR3 length: 13
V gene: TRBV2
CDR3 protein: CARTGTGGEEQYF

CDR3 length: 14
V gene: TRBV9
CDR3 protein: CASSEGARITEAFF

CDR3 length: 18
V gene: TRBV7-6
CDR3 protein: CASSLFAGGPGYTGELFF

CDR3 length: 13
V gene: TRBV7-2
CDR3 protein: CASNGGIADTQYF

CDR3 length: 14
V gene: TRBV18
CDR3 protein: CASSHDRGYNEQFF

CDR3 length: 16
V gene: TRBV27
CDR3 protein: CASSLGAGAGANVLTF

CDR3 length: 13
V gene: TRBV27
CDR3 protein: CASARRDPYEQYF

CDR3 length: 11
V gene: TRBV6-6
CDR3 protein: CASKREGQEHF

CDR3 length: 16
V gene: TRBV10-2
CDR3 protein: CASSEGQGLAKNIQYF